These T cell receptor beta chains were read from a single sample in a study of T cell responses to AZD1222 COVID-19 vaccine. Some clones are missing from TCRdb's copy, which holds only in-frame ones; the method was immunoSEQ multiplex PCR. The sample contains roughly 49,000 clones, 60% to 85% of which appear only once. Material: peripheral blood, obtained on day 0 of AZD1222 vaccination. These receptors were collected from an adult in good health. CDR3s include the opening cysteine and the closing phenylalanine or tryptophan. D genes are given only for firm matches.

cdr3_aa: CASRSGQGVGSPLHF
cdr3_nt: TGTGCCAGCCGCAGTGGACAGGGAGTGGGGTCACCCCTCCACTTT
j_call: TRBJ1-6
v_call: TRBV28
d_call: TRBD1

cdr3_aa: CSVEGESSYEQYF
cdr3_nt: TGCAGCGTTGAAGGTGAAAGCTCCTACGAGCAGTACTTC
j_call: TRBJ2-7
v_call: TRBV29-1
d_call: -

cdr3_aa: CASSPTGTGLETQYF
cdr3_nt: TGTGCCAGCAGTCCCACCGGGACAGGTTTAGAGACCCAGTACTTC
j_call: TRBJ2-5
v_call: TRBV2
d_call: TRBD1

cdr3_aa: CASSEAHGTGGFNQPQHF
cdr3_nt: TGTGCCAGCAGTGAGGCCCACGGGACAGGGGGCTTCAATCAGCCCCAGCATTTT
j_call: TRBJ1-5
v_call: TRBV6-1
d_call: TRBD1

cdr3_aa: CASRLQGTDTQYF
cdr3_nt: TGTGCCAGCAGGCTCCAGGGAACAGATACGCAGTATTTT
j_call: TRBJ2-3
v_call: TRBV6-6
d_call: -

cdr3_aa: CAWSTGGGNEQFF
cdr3_nt: TGTGCCTGGAGTACCGGCGGGGGGAATGAGCAGTTCTTC
j_call: TRBJ2-1
v_call: TRBV30
d_call: TRBD2

cdr3_aa: CASSSGLAGGPNLEQYF
cdr3_nt: TGCGCCAGCAGCTCGGGACTAGCGGGAGGGCCAAATCTCGAGCAGTACTTC
j_call: TRBJ2-7
v_call: TRBV5-1
d_call: TRBD2

cdr3_aa: CASGLEATEAFF
cdr3_nt: TGTGCCAGCGGCCTCGAGGCCACTGAAGCTTTCTTT
j_call: TRBJ1-1
v_call: TRBV5-4
d_call: -

cdr3_aa: CASSLGTSLEQFF
cdr3_nt: TGTGCCAGCAGCTTAGGGACATCTCTTGAGCAGTTCTTC
j_call: TRBJ2-1
v_call: TRBV11-2
d_call: -

cdr3_aa: CASSRGRDINSPLHF
cdr3_nt: TGTGCCAGCAGTAGGGGGCGGGACATTAATTCACCCCTCCACTTT
j_call: TRBJ1-6
v_call: TRBV27
d_call: TRBD1

cdr3_aa: CASSPFPGELFF
cdr3_nt: TGTGCCAGCAGTCCGTTCCCCGGGGAGCTGTTTTTT
j_call: TRBJ2-2
v_call: TRBV6-2/TRBV6-3
d_call: -

cdr3_aa: CASSFTTRASNTEAFF
cdr3_nt: TGTGCCAGCAGCTTTACGACAAGGGCCTCGAACACTGAAGCTTTCTTT
j_call: TRBJ1-1
v_call: TRBV7-8
d_call: -

cdr3_aa: CASSLGLDRGSEVNTEAFF
cdr3_nt: TGTGCCAGCAGCTTGGGGTTGGACAGGGGATCCGAAGTCAACACTGAAGCTTTCTTT
j_call: TRBJ1-1
v_call: TRBV5-5
d_call: TRBD1

cdr3_aa: CSVARTVNTEAFF
cdr3_nt: TGCAGCGTGGCTCGGACAGTGAACACTGAAGCTTTCTTT
j_call: TRBJ1-1
v_call: TRBV29-1
d_call: -

cdr3_aa: CASSPRGRALYGYTF
cdr3_nt: TGTGCCAGCAGCCCCCGGGGGAGGGCGCTATATGGCTACACCTTC
j_call: TRBJ1-2
v_call: TRBV13
d_call: -

cdr3_aa: CASSSNPWQGGLTLHF
cdr3_nt: TGTGCCAGCAGCTCAAATCCTTGGCAGGGGGGTTTAACCCTCCACTTT
j_call: TRBJ1-6
v_call: TRBV7-2
d_call: TRBD1

cdr3_aa: CASSIEGQPQHF
cdr3_nt: TGTGCCAGTAGTATTGAAGGTCAGCCCCAGCATTTT
j_call: TRBJ1-5
v_call: TRBV19
d_call: -

cdr3_aa: CASSVWTSNEQFF
cdr3_nt: TGTGCCAGCAGCGTTTGGACTAGCAATGAGCAGTTCTTC
j_call: TRBJ2-1
v_call: TRBV21-1
d_call: -

cdr3_aa: CATSDPTGKGTGELFF
cdr3_nt: TGTGCCACCAGTGACCCGACAGGGAAGGGCACCGGGGAGCTGTTTTTT
j_call: TRBJ2-2
v_call: TRBV24-1
d_call: TRBD1

cdr3_aa: CASSPDRSYSNQPQHF
cdr3_nt: TGTGCCAGCAGCCCGGACAGGTCCTATAGCAATCAGCCCCAGCATTTT
j_call: TRBJ1-5
v_call: TRBV6-2/TRBV6-3
d_call: TRBD1

cdr3_aa: CASSFGGAYQETQYF
cdr3_nt: TGTGCCAGCAGCTTTGGGGGGGCTTACCAAGAGACCCAGTACTTC
j_call: TRBJ2-5
v_call: TRBV7-9
d_call: -

cdr3_aa: CASSLQPSNEQFF
cdr3_nt: TGTGCCAGCAGCTTACAACCTAGCAATGAGCAGTTCTTC
j_call: TRBJ2-1
v_call: TRBV7-3
d_call: -

cdr3_aa: CASSEQGNQPQHF
cdr3_nt: TGTGCCAGCAGTGAACAGGGAAATCAGCCCCAGCATTTT
j_call: TRBJ1-5
v_call: TRBV2
d_call: -

cdr3_aa: CASTQRERDTGELFF
cdr3_nt: TGTGCCAGCACCCAACGGGAAAGGGACACCGGGGAGCTGTTTTTT
j_call: TRBJ2-2
v_call: TRBV3-1/TRBV3-2
d_call: -

cdr3_aa: CASSVDFYNEQFF
cdr3_nt: TGCGCCAGCAGCGTGGACTTTTACAATGAGCAGTTCTTC
j_call: TRBJ2-1
v_call: TRBV5-1
d_call: -

cdr3_aa: CASSSTLGLAGGDEQFF
cdr3_nt: -
j_call: TRBJ2-1
v_call: TRBV11-2
d_call: -

cdr3_aa: CASSLPLGALNTEAFF
cdr3_nt: TGCGCCAGCAGCCTACCCCTTGGGGCCTTGAACACTGAAGCTTTCTTT
j_call: TRBJ1-1
v_call: TRBV5-1
d_call: -

cdr3_aa: CASRGAMGVANVLTF
cdr3_nt: TGTGCCAGCAGGGGTGCAATGGGAGTCGCCAACGTCCTGACTTTC
j_call: TRBJ2-6
v_call: TRBV28
d_call: -

cdr3_aa: CASSTRTSGGATDTQYF
cdr3_nt: TGCGCCAGCAGCACACGGACTAGCGGGGGGGCAACAGATACGCAGTATTTT
j_call: TRBJ2-3
v_call: TRBV5-1
d_call: TRBD2

cdr3_aa: CAGGSGTEAFF
cdr3_nt: TGCGCGGGCGGGTCTGGCACTGAAGCTTTCTTT
j_call: TRBJ1-1
v_call: TRBV19
d_call: -

cdr3_aa: CASSHSSLFEKLFF
cdr3_nt: TGCGCCAGCAGCCACTCGTCGCTTTTCGAAAAACTGTTTTTT
j_call: TRBJ1-4
v_call: TRBV5-1
d_call: -

cdr3_aa: CASSNQFSGNTIYF
cdr3_nt: TGTGCCAGCAGTAACCAATTCTCTGGAAACACCATATATTTT
j_call: TRBJ1-3
v_call: TRBV6-5
d_call: -

cdr3_aa: CASSQETESNQPQHF
cdr3_nt: TGTGCCAGCAGCCAGGAGACAGAGAGCAATCAGCCCCAGCATTTT
j_call: TRBJ1-5
v_call: TRBV4-2
d_call: -